The rows below give T cell receptor beta chains drawn from one sample of a study of blood T cell repertoires in COVID-19. Clones were sequenced by immunoSEQ multiplex PCR, and TCRdb holds only the in-frame ones, with some missing. The top ten hold 11% of the sample, which has about 280,000 clones, roughly 89% seen once. Sequenced: peripheral blood. The receptors shown here come from a woman younger than 45 with COVID-19, enrolled during active disease. Both conserved end residues are part of each CDR3.

CDR3	J	length	V
CASSLRGGSTYEQYF	TRBJ2-7	15	TRBV7-2
CASSSMYSNQPQHF	TRBJ1-5	14	TRBV19
CASTAVPGQALYGYTF	TRBJ1-2	16	TRBV2
CASSLLQWETQYF	TRBJ2-5	13	TRBV5-6
CASSSPRGTYEQYF	TRBJ2-7	14	TRBV7-2
CASSEATRATQYF	TRBJ2-3	13	TRBV2
CASSWGGGGYEQFF	TRBJ2-1	14	TRBV27
CASSSAGRGELFF	TRBJ2-2	13	TRBV12-3/TRBV12-4
CAWTKGNEKLFF	TRBJ1-4	12	TRBV30
CASSLPAGVEQFF	TRBJ2-1	13	TRBV5-6
CATSDPGTITGELFF	TRBJ2-2	15	TRBV24-1
CASSYSGTNYGYTF	TRBJ1-2	14	TRBV13
CASSQDPTGIFSPLHF	TRBJ1-6	16	TRBV4-1
CARIKEDYGYTF	TRBJ1-2	12	TRBV2
CASSLEPVEPQHF	TRBJ1-5	13	TRBV5-1
CASSIRDRGVGPNYGYTF	TRBJ1-2	18	TRBV19
CASSFPSQGSSYNEQFF	TRBJ2-1	17	TRBV28
CAWGTGNGNTIYF	TRBJ1-3	13	TRBV30
CASSLTGYREQYF	TRBJ2-7	13	TRBV12-3/TRBV12-4
CASSIDGSWTYEQYF	TRBJ2-7	15	TRBV19
CASSSVGHQPQHF	TRBJ1-5	13	TRBV19
CASSFDRLNTEAFF	TRBJ1-1	14	TRBV18
CASSYSGSGGADTQYF	TRBJ2-3	16	TRBV6-2/TRBV6-3
CASSWAPSYGYTF	TRBJ1-2	13	TRBV5-5
CASSQNRIYGYTF	TRBJ1-2	13	TRBV3-1/TRBV3-2
CASNLQGRTDTQYF	TRBJ2-3	14	TRBV19
CASSEGADTQYF	TRBJ2-3	12	TRBV5-4
CASSLGTGRAFF	TRBJ1-1	12	TRBV28